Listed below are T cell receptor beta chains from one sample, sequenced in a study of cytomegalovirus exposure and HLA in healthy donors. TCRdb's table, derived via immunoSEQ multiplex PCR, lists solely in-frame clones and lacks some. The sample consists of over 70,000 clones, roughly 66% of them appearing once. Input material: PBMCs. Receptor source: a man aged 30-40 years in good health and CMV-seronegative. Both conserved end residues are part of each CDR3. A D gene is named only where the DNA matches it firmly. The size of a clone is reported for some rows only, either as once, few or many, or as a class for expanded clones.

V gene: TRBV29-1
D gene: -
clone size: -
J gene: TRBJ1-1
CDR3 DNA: TGCAGCGTTGTTGTCCAGGGAAAGATGTCTGAAGCTTTCTTT
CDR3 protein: CSVVVQGKMSEAFF

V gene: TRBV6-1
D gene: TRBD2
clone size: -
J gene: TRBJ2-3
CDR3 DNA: TGTGCCAGCAGTGGATCTAGCGGGGGGGCGGTAGATACGCAGTATTTT
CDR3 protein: CASSGSSGGAVDTQYF

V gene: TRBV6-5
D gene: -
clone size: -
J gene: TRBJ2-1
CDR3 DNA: TGTGCCAGCAGATCCGACAACAATGAGCAGTTCTTC
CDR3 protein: CASRSDNNEQFF

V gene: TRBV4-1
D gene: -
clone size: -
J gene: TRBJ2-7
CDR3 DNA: TGCGCCAGCAGCCACCGGGACTCGGAAAGCTACGAGCAGTACTTC
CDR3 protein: CASSHRDSESYEQYF

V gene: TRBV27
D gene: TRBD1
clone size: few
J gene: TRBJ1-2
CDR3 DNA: TGTGCCAGCAGTTTATCGGGGACAGGGCACTATGGCTACACCTTC
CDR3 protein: CASSLSGTGHYGYTF

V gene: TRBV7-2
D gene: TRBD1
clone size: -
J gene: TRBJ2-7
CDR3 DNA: TGTGCCAGCAGCTTAGACCCCAGGGGGCACGAGCAGTACTTC
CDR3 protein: CASSLDPRGHEQYF

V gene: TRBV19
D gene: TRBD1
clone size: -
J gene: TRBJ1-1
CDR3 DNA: TGTGCCAGTAGCTACCCGAGGGACAGGGAGCAGGAAGCTTTCTTT
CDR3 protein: CASSYPRDREQEAFF

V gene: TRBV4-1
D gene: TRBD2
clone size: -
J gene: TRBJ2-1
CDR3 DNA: TGCGCCAGCAGCCAACTCCTAGCGGGGTCCTACAATGAGCAGTTCTTC
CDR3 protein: CASSQLLAGSYNEQFF

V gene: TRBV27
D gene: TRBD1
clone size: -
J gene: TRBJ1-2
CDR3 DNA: TGTGCCAGCAGTTTATCCGGACAGGGGTTAACTTACTATGGCTACACCTTC
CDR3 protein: CASSLSGQGLTYYGYTF

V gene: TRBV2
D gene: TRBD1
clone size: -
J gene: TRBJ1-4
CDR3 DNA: TGTGCCAGCAGGGCCGGGACAGGGAATGAAAAACTGTTTTTT
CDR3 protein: CASRAGTGNEKLFF

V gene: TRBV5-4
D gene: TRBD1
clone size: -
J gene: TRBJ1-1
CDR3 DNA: TGTGCCAGCAGCAGACAGGGGGGGAACACTGAAGCTTTCTTT
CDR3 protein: CASSRQGGNTEAFF

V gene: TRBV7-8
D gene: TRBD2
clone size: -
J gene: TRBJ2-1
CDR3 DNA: TGTGCCAGCAGCTTAGGGGTGACTAGCGTGAATGAGCAGTTCTTC
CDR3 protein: CASSLGVTSVNEQFF

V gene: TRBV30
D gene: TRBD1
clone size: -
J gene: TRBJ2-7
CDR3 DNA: TGTGCCTGGAGTTACAGGGGGGAGCAGTACTTC
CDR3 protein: CAWSYRGEQYF

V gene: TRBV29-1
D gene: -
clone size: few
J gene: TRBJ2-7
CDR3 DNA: TGCAGCGTTGAAGTCCCTAGCGATGGTTACGAGCAGTACTTC
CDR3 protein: CSVEVPSDGYEQYF

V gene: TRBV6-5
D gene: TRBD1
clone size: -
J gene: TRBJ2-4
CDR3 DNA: TGTGCCAGCAGAACACCGGGACAGGGAAAAAACATTCAGTACTTC
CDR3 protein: CASRTPGQGKNIQYF

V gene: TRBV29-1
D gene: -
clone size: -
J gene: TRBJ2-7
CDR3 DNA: TGCAGCGTTGAAGAGGCACAGGACTACGAGCAGTACTTC
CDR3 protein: CSVEEAQDYEQYF

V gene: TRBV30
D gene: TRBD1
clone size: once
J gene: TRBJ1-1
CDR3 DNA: TGTGCCTGGAGTGGGGGGACAGGGTCCACTGAAGCTTTCTTT
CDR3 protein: CAWSGGTGSTEAFF

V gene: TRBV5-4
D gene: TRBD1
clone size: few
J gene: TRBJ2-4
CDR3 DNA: TGTGCCAGCAGCTCCGGGACAGCTTCTACTTTAGCCAAAAACATTCAGTACTTC
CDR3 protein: CASSSGTASTLAKNIQYF

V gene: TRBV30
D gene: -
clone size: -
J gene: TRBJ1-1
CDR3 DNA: TGTGCCTGGAACCGACAGGTCTCCCCCGAAGCTTTCTTT
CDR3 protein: CAWNRQVSPEAFF

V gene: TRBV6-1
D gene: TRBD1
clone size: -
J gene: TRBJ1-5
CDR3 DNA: TGTGCCGCCTCAACAGGGGGCGCGTATCAGCCCCAGCATTTT
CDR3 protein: CAASTGGAYQPQHF

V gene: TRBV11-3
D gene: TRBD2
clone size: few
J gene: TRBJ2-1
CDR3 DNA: TGTGCCAGCAGCTTAGGGTCTAGCGGAGAGGGTAATGAGCAGTTCTTC
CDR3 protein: CASSLGSSGEGNEQFF

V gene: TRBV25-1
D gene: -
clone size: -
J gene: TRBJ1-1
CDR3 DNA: TGTGCCAGCAGTGACACAGGGTGGGAAACTGAAGCTTTCTTT
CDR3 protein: CASSDTGWETEAFF

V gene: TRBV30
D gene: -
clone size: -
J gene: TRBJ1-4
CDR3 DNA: TGTGCCTGGAGTGTCGGGATAACTAATGAAAAACTGTTTTTT
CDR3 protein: CAWSVGITNEKLFF

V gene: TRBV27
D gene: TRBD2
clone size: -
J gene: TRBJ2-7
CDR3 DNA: TGTGCCAGCACCGCCCGAGGGAGCGGGAGCGCCTACTACGAGCAGTACTTC
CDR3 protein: CASTARGSGSAYYEQYF

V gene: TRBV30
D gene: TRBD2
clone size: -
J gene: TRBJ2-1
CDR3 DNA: TGTGCCTGGGGTCTAGCGGGGGGCTACAATGAGCAGTTCTTC
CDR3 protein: CAWGLAGGYNEQFF

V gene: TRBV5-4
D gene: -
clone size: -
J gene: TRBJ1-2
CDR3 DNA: TGTGCCAGCAGCACACCGACAGGAACTAACTATGGCTACACCTTC
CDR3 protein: CASSTPTGTNYGYTF

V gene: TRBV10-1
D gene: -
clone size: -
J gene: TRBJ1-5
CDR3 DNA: TGCGCCAGAGAGCAGGCCCCGGGGAATCAGCCCCAGCATTTT
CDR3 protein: CAREQAPGNQPQHF

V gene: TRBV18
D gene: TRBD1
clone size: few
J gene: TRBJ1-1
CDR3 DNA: TGTGCCAGCTCACTAACACAGGGGGTAGGAGACACTGAAGCTTTCTTT
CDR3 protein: CASSLTQGVGDTEAFF

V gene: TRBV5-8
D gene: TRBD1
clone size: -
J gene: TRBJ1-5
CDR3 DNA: TGTGCCAGCAGCTATATGACAGGGGGAGTTCAGCCCCAGCATTTT
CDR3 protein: CASSYMTGGVQPQHF

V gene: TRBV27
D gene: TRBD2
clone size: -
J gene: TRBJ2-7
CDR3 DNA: TGTGCCAGCAGGCCGGGAGGATCCTACGAGCAGTACTTC
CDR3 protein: CASRPGGSYEQYF

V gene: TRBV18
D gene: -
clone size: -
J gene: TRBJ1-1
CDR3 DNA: TGTGCCAGCTCACCGGGACATCTTTCGGGTACTGAAGCTTTCTTT
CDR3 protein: CASSPGHLSGTEAFF

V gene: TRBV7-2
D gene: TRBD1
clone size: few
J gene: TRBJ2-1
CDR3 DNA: TGTGCCAGCAGCTTGGGCGGACAGGCTCACGGTGAGCAGTTCTTC
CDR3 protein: CASSLGGQAHGEQFF

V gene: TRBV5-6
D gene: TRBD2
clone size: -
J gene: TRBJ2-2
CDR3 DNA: TGTGCCAGCTTGGCGGGAGGGCCGAACACCGGGGAGCTGTTTTTT
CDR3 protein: CASLAGGPNTGELFF

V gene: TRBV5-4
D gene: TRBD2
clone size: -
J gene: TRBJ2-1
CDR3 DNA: TGTGCCAGCAGCCCCCAGCGGGGGGACTACAATGAGCAGTTCTTC
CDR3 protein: CASSPQRGDYNEQFF

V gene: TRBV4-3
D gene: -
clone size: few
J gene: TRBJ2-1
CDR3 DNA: TGCGCCAGCAGCCAAGCAAACACCGATGAGCAGTTCTTC
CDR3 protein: CASSQANTDEQFF

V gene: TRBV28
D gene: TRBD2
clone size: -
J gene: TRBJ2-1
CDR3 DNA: TGTGCCAACCGCCTAGCGGGAGGCAATGAGCAGTTCTTC
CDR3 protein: CANRLAGGNEQFF

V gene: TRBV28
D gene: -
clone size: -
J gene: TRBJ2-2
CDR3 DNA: TGTGCCAGCAGTTTACAGGGTCCCTCCCTTACCGGGGAGCTGTTTTTT
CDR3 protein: CASSLQGPSLTGELFF

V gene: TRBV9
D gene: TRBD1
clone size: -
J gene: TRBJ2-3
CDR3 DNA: TGTGCCAGCAGCGCTGGGGACAGGGTGGTGGATACGCAGTATTTT
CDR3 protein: CASSAGDRVVDTQYF

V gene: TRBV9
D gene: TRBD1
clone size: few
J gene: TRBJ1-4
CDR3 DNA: TGTGCCAGCAGTCCGAGACAGGGGGTCGGTGAAAAACTGTTTTTT
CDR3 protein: CASSPRQGVGEKLFF

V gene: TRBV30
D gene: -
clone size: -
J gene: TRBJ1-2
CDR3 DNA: TGTGCCTGGAGTGTACAAACAGACTATGGCTACACCTTC
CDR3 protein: CAWSVQTDYGYTF

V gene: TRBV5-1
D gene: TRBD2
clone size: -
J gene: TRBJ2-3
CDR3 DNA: TGCGCCAGCAGCTTGCGTAGCGGGTTTAGCACAGATACGCAGTATTTT
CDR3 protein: CASSLRSGFSTDTQYF

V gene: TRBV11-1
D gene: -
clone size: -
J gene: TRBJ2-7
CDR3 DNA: TGTGCCAGCAGCTTAATGCCAGCGCTCCTCCACGAGCAGTACTTC
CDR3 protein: CASSLMPALLHEQYF

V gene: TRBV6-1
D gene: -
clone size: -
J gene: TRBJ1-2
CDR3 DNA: TGTGCCAGCAAGGAGGAGGGGACTAACTATGGCTACACCTTC
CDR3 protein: CASKEEGTNYGYTF

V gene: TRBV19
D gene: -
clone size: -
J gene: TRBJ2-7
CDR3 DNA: TGTGCCAGTAGTTTCAGGACAAGCTACGAGCAGTACTTC
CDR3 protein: CASSFRTSYEQYF

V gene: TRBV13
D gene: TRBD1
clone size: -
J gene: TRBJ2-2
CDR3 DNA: TGTGCCAGCAGCTTAGTGGGGACAGCGTCAACCGGGGAGCTGTTTTTT
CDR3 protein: CASSLVGTASTGELFF

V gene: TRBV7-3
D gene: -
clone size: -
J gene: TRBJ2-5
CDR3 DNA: TGTGCCAGCAGCCTTGGTGGGGCGAGTAGAGAGACCCAGTACTTC
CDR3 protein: CASSLGGASRETQYF

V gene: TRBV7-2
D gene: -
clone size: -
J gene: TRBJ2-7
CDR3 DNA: TGTGCCAGCAGCTCTGGGGCCGGCTACTACGAGCAGTACTTC
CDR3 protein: CASSSGAGYYEQYF

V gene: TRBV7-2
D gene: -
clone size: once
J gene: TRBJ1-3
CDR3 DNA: TGTGCCAGCAGCTTAGCTCGACGGGACACCATATATTTT
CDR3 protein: CASSLARRDTIYF

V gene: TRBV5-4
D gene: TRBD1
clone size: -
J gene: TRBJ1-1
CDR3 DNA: TGTGCCAGCAGCCCCCTTGAGGCGGGGCAGGGGGACACTGAAGCTTTCTTT
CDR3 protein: CASSPLEAGQGDTEAFF

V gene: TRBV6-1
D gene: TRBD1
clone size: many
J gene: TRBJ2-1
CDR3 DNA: TGTGCCAGCAGTGAACCCGACAGGGCCGCCTACAATGAGCAGTTCTTC
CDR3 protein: CASSEPDRAAYNEQFF

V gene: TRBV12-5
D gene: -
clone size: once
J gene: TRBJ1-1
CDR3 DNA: TGTGCTAGTGGTTTGGATACGGGACATCAAGCTTTCTTT
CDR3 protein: CASGLDTGHQAFF

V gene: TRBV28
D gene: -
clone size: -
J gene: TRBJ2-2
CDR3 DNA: TGTGCCAGCAGTTCCGCGGGGCGGAACACCGGGGAGCTGTTTTTT
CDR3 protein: CASSSAGRNTGELFF

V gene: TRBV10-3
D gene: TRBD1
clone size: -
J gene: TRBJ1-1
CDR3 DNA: TGTGCCATCAGTGAGTCGAGTGGGACAGGGGTGGACACTGAAGCTTTCTTT
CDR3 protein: CAISESSGTGVDTEAFF

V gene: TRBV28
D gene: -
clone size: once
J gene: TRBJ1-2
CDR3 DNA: TGTGCCAGCAGTTCCTCCGGGGTAAACTATGGCTACACCTTC
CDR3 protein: CASSSSGVNYGYTF

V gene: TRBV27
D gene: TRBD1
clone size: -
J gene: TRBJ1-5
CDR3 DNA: TGTGCCAGCAGTTTATCCGGGACAGGGGTTCAGCCCCAGCATTTT
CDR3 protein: CASSLSGTGVQPQHF

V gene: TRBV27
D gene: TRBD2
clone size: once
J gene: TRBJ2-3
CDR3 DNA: TGTGCCAGCGCCCTGGGACTAGCATCAGATACGCAGTATTTT
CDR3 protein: CASALGLASDTQYF

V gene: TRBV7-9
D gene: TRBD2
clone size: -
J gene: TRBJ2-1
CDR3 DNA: TGTGCCAGCAGCTCACCGGGACTAGCGGTTAATGAGCAGTTCTTC
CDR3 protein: CASSSPGLAVNEQFF

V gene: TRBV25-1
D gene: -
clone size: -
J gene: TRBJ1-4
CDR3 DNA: TGTTCCAGCAGTGAATACGGGGAGGCTAATGAAAAACTGTTTTTT
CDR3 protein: CSSSEYGEANEKLFF

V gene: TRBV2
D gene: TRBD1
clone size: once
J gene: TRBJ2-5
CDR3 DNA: TGTGCCAGCAGCGTAGGGGACAGTAACGAGTACTTC
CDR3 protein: CASSVGDSNEYF